This T cell receptor beta chain came from a study of blood T cell repertoires in COVID-19. In the study overall: Specimens from acute and convalescent COVID-19 originated in the United States, Italy and Spain.

Cohorts were determined from participant-reported clinical history. Each recovered donor of Cohort 3 presented with two negative PCRs, clearance, or symptom resolution. The CDR3 contains 13 residues. V was shortened by 10 bases and J by 7 bases, with 19 bases between the two germline ends. Germline assignment: CDR1 SEHNR and CDR2 FQNEAQ (reference sequence). TCRdb's table, derived via immunoSEQ multiplex PCR, lists solely in-frame clones and lacks some. This table has about 320,000 clones, roughly nine tenths appearing once. Sequenced: PBMCs or T cells enriched from blood (not recorded which). The V call is TRBV7-9, the J call TRBJ1-2; D gene uncertain. The source is a man aged 55 to 69 who had recovered from COVID-19. The CDR3 region has the DNA TGTGCCACCCCATCCGGGTCGAGTCGTGGCTACACCTTC. It is translated as CATPSGSSRGYTF.